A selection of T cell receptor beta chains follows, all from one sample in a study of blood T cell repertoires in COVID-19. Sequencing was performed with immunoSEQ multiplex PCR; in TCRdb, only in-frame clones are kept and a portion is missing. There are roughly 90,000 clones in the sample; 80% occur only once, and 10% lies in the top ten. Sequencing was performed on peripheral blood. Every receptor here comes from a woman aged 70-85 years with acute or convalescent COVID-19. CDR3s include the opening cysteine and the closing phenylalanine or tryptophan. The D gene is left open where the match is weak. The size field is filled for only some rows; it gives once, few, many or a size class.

TGCAGCGGTTCTAGCGCGCAAGAGACCCAGTACTTC	CSGSSAQETQYF	NA	TRBV29-1	NA	TRBJ2-5
TGCGCCACCAACGAGGGCGCTAGCGGAAGCACAGATACGCAGTATTTT	CATNEGASGSTDTQYF	NA	TRBV5-1	TRBD2	TRBJ2-3
TGTGCCAGCTCACCCCCCGACAGGGGGAGATACAATGAGCAGTTCTTC	CASSPPDRGRYNEQFF	few	TRBV18	TRBD1	TRBJ2-1
TGTGCCAGCACCCAGGGGACAGGGGGTATCTTGATGAATGGCTACACCTTC	CASTQGTGGILMNGYTF	NA	TRBV7-9	TRBD1	TRBJ1-2
TGTGCCAGCAGTGGACAGGGGAATAATTCACCCCTCCACTTT	CASSGQGNNSPLHF	once	TRBV25-1	TRBD1	TRBJ1-6
TGTGCCAGCAGTGGTAGGACAGGGCCTGCAACTAATGAAAAACTGTTTTTT	CASSGRTGPATNEKLFF	NA	TRBV2	TRBD1	TRBJ1-4
TGTGCCAGCAGCTCCCGGGACAGGGACACCGGGGAGCTGTTTTTT	CASSSRDRDTGELFF	once	TRBV7-8	TRBD1	TRBJ2-2
TGTGCCTGGAGTGTATTGGACAGGGAGCAGTTCTTC	CAWSVLDREQFF	NA	TRBV30	TRBD1	TRBJ2-1
TGTGCCTGGAGTGTTGGGGGGGCGGGTGAAAAACTGTTTTTT	CAWSVGGAGEKLFF	once	TRBV30	NA	TRBJ1-4
TGTGCCAGCAGCTTTAGGACAGGGTTTCAAGAGACCCAGTACTTC	CASSFRTGFQETQYF	NA	TRBV11-2	TRBD1	TRBJ2-5
TGTGCCAGCAGCCATACTAGAAATACGCAGTATTTT	CASSHTRNTQYF	many	TRBV14	NA	TRBJ2-3
TGCAGTGCCCGCAGGAACGAGCAGTACTTC	CSARRNEQYF	NA	TRBV20-1	NA	TRBJ2-7
TGCGCCAGCAGCCAAGATCCGCAACAGGTGGTCTATGGCTACACCTTC	CASSQDPQQVVYGYTF	NA	TRBV4-1	NA	TRBJ1-2
TGTGCCAGCAGCGTAAGCGGGGGGGCCACAGATACGCAGTATTTT	CASSVSGGATDTQYF	NA	TRBV9	TRBD2	TRBJ2-3
TGTGCCAGCAGTCAGCTAGTGCCGGGAGAGCTGTTTTTT	CASSQLVPGELFF	NA	TRBV2	NA	TRBJ2-2
TGTGCCAGCAGCCGACTAGCGGGAGGTACAGATACGCAGTATTTT	CASSRLAGGTDTQYF	NA	TRBV9	TRBD2	TRBJ2-3
TGTGCCAGCAGGGGGGGACAGCTCAATCAGCCCCAGCATTTT	CASRGGQLNQPQHF	NA	TRBV28	TRBD1	TRBJ1-5
TGTGCCAGCAGTTACGGACAGGGGGCACTCGGGGAGCTGTTTTTT	CASSYGQGALGELFF	NA	TRBV6-2/TRBV6-3	TRBD1	TRBJ2-2
TGCGCCAGCAGCTTGGCCTCGGGACAGGGGGAAAAACTGTTTTTT	CASSLASGQGEKLFF	NA	TRBV5-1	TRBD1	TRBJ1-4
TGCGCCAGCAGCACGGGACTAGCGGGGACGCCGCGTCTCTCCTACAATGAGCAGTTCTTC	CASSTGLAGTPRLSYNEQFF	NA	TRBV5-1	TRBD2	TRBJ2-1
TGTGCCTGGAGTGTTGGGGGGGGAAGTCAGCCCCAGCATTTT	CAWSVGGGSQPQHF	NA	TRBV30	NA	TRBJ1-5
TGTGCCAGCAAAATACTCGGGAACTACGAGCAGTACTTC	CASKILGNYEQYF	once	TRBV28	NA	TRBJ2-7
TGTGCCAGCAGCTCCGCCCCCTCGCTAACCTCTGGGGCCAACGTCCTGACTTTC	CASSSAPSLTSGANVLTF	NA	TRBV11-2	NA	TRBJ2-6
TGTGCCAGCGAGGGTCAGGGGATCACTGAAGCTTTCTTT	CASEGQGITEAFF	NA	TRBV19	NA	TRBJ1-1
TGTGCCAGTAGTACGGGAGGGGTGAACACTGAAGCTTTCTTT	CASSTGGVNTEAFF	NA	TRBV19	NA	TRBJ1-1
TGTGCCAGCAGCTTCGGACTAGCGGGGGCAGAGACCCAGTACTTC	CASSFGLAGAETQYF	NA	TRBV5-4	TRBD2	TRBJ2-5
TGTGCCAGCAACCCGACAGGCACAGGCACTGAAGCTTTCTTT	CASNPTGTGTEAFF	once	TRBV2	NA	TRBJ1-1
TGTGCCAGTAGTTTAATAGGACAGGGGGCGAATGAGCAGTTCTTC	CASSLIGQGANEQFF	NA	TRBV19	TRBD1	TRBJ2-1
TGTGCCAGCAGACAGGGTAGGGTTGGCTACACCTTC	CASRQGRVGYTF	NA	TRBV6-5	NA	TRBJ1-2
TGTGCCAGCAGCACTCGACAGGGGGCTGGGGCCAACGTCCTGACTTTC	CASSTRQGAGANVLTF	NA	TRBV7-8	TRBD1	TRBJ2-6
TGTGCCAGCAGCTTAGAGGGAGTTAGCAATCAGCCCCAGCATTTT	CASSLEGVSNQPQHF	NA	TRBV7-2	NA	TRBJ1-5
TGTGCCAGCAGTGGACAGAGCTCCTACGAGCAGTACTTC	CASSGQSSYEQYF	NA	TRBV28	NA	TRBJ2-7
TGTGCCAGCAGTTCAGGGAACACCGGGGAGCTGTTTTTT	CASSSGNTGELFF	NA	TRBV6-5	NA	TRBJ2-2
TGTGCCAGCACTATGAGCGTTCGAACCGGCTACACCTTC	CASTMSVRTGYTF	NA	TRBV5-6	NA	TRBJ1-2
TGTGCCAGCAGCCAAGCATTCAGGGCATTGAACACTGAAGCTTTCTTT	CASSQAFRALNTEAFF	NA	TRBV3-1/TRBV3-2	NA	TRBJ1-1
TGTGCCAGCAGCGCGACCCCTAGCAGCAATGAGCAGTTCTTC	CASSATPSSNEQFF	NA	TRBV9	NA	TRBJ2-1
TGTGCCACAAGGGGGGACAGGGCCTACGAGCAGTACTTC	CATRGDRAYEQYF	NA	TRBV28	TRBD1	TRBJ2-7
TGCAGTGCTCCCGACAATTACGAGCAGTACTTC	CSAPDNYEQYF	NA	TRBV20-1	NA	TRBJ2-7
TGTGCCAGCAGTTACATCGGACAGAGAACGGAAGCTTTCTTT	CASSYIGQRTEAFF	NA	TRBV6-5	NA	TRBJ1-1
TGTGCCAGCAGCCAAATAACTACCTACGAGCAGTACTTC	CASSQITTYEQYF	few	TRBV14	NA	TRBJ2-7
TGTGCCAGCAGCGTAGAGCCCGGGAGGGGCGAGCAGTACTTC	CASSVEPGRGEQYF	NA	TRBV9	TRBD2	TRBJ2-7
TGCGCCAGCAGCGGGGGGACAGGCCAAGAGACCCAGTACTTC	CASSGGTGQETQYF	NA	TRBV5-1	TRBD1	TRBJ2-5
TGTGCCAGCAGTCCCCCGGGACTAGGGTACAATGAGCAGTTCTTC	CASSPPGLGYNEQFF	NA	TRBV27	TRBD2	TRBJ2-1
TGTGCCAGCAGATCCGGGACTAGCGAGGTCTACGAGCAGTACTTC	CASRSGTSEVYEQYF	NA	TRBV5-4	TRBD2	TRBJ2-7
TGTGCCAGCAGCTTAGTCGGTCTGGGCGGGGGCGAAGGCTACACCTTC	CASSLVGLGGGEGYTF	NA	TRBV7-2	NA	TRBJ1-2
TGCGCCAGCAGCCTCGCCCCGGGGGGAGGGAGCGAGCAGTACTTC	CASSLAPGGGSEQYF	NA	TRBV5-1	TRBD2	TRBJ2-7
TGTGCCAGCAGTGTGACTAGCGGGGGGACGGATGAGCAGTTCTTC	CASSVTSGGTDEQFF	few	TRBV6-4	TRBD2	TRBJ2-1
TGTGCCAGCAGCTCCGCAGGGGGCTTGGGGGAGACCCAGTACTTC	CASSSAGGLGETQYF	NA	TRBV5-4	TRBD1	TRBJ2-5
TGTGCCAGCAGTTCGACAGGGGCGAACACCGGGGAGCTGTTTTTT	CASSSTGANTGELFF	NA	TRBV28	TRBD1	TRBJ2-2
TGTGCCAGCAGTGAAGTAGCGGGAGACTACAATGAGCAGTTCTTC	CASSEVAGDYNEQFF	NA	TRBV25-1	TRBD2	TRBJ2-1
TGTGCCAGCACCTGGGACAGGGGTAACGGCTACACCTTC	CASTWDRGNGYTF	NA	TRBV6-6	TRBD1	TRBJ1-2
TGTGCCAGCAGCCAACAGGGCAATGAGCAGTTCTTC	CASSQQGNEQFF	NA	TRBV7-8	NA	TRBJ2-1
TGTGCCAGCAGCTTGGTGGCAGGGGGAGGCAATGAGCAGTTCTTC	CASSLVAGGGNEQFF	NA	TRBV5-4	NA	TRBJ2-1